The 2 T cell receptor beta chains in this list originate from one sample, sequenced in a study of T-cell memory formation after mild COVID-19. Each CDR3 protein is one row after TCRdb ran MiXCR on the 5' RACE reads. The sample includes hundreds of thousands of distinct CDR3 sequences, around a quarter of them seen just once. Sequencing used PBMCs or a T cell subset sorted from them (not recorded which). These receptors all stem from an adult woman who had mild COVID-19 (a few samples of this study predate the infection). Cell type and time point are not known.

This clonotype was observed a handful of times. The genes are TRBV5-5 and TRBJ1-2; D is uncertain. Trimming left V 5 bases short and J 0 bases short, with 11 bases between. The CDR3 has 14 amino acids. Germline CDR1 SGHKS, CDR2 YYEKEE (reference sequence). CDR3 DNA sequence: TGTGCCAGCAGTCCCTCCCCCACTAACTATGGCTACACCTTC. It is translated as CASSPSPTNYGYTF.

To note about this clonotype: Sequence at one end of the junction differs from germline and may be a read error. The chain combines TRBV25-1 with TRBJ2-3; weak D call: TRBD2 (6 bases). Per the germline V gene, CDR1 is MGHDK and CDR2 is SYGVNS. The CDR3 is made up of 12 amino acids. The CDR3 region has the DNA TGTGCCAGCAGTGCGGAGGGCCCGGCTTCCCATTTT. It is translated as CASSAEGPASHF.